This T cell receptor beta chain was identified during a study of control samples from healthy donors and cancer patients. Germline V gene sequence: CDR1 MNHEY, CDR2 SMNVEV (reference sequence). The CDR3 totals 13 residues. V lost 6 bases and J lost 4; bases outside the gene matches: 5. TCRdb keeps only in-frame clones here, not all; method: immunoSEQ multiplex PCR. The sample holds some 210,000 clones, 91% seen once. The clonotype was recovered from a man aged 25-45 years in good health. The chain recombines TRBV27 with TRBJ1-2; 7 bases map to TRBD1. Sequencing was done on a sample of blood. The CDR3 sequence is CASSRTGVYGYTF. The CDR3 nucleotides are TGTGCCAGCAGCCGGACAGGTGTCTATGGCTACACCTTC.